This TCR beta chain came from a study of cytomegalovirus exposure and HLA in healthy donors. PCR primers comprised 60 Vbeta and 13 Jbeta primers. Clones were sequenced by immunoSEQ multiplex PCR, and TCRdb holds only the in-frame ones, with some missing. Seen here are tens of thousands of clones, about three quarters observed once, and the top ten hold 4% to 5.5%. Donors were ostensibly healthy at sampling, although undocumented immune exposures were probable. The germline CDR1 and CDR2 sequences are SNHLY and FYNNEI. The CDR3 has 12 amino acids. Deletions cut 5 bases from V and 6 bases from J, with 8 bases between.

Source material: PBMCs. The sequence was collected from a man aged 40-55 years in good health and CMV-seronegative. V and J are TRBV2 and TRBJ2-1; D uncertain. The CDR3 loop reads CASSFLSNEQFF. CDR3 nucleotide sequence: TGTGCCAGCAGTTTTCTCAGCAATGAGCAGTTCTTC. Full variable domain (rest looked up from reference TRBV2 and TRBJ2-1): EPEVTQTPSHQVTQMGQEVILRCVPISNHLYFYWYRQILGQKVEFLVSFYNNEISEKSEIFDDQFSVERPDGSNFTLKIRSTKLEDSAMYFCASSFLSNEQFFGPGTRLTVL.